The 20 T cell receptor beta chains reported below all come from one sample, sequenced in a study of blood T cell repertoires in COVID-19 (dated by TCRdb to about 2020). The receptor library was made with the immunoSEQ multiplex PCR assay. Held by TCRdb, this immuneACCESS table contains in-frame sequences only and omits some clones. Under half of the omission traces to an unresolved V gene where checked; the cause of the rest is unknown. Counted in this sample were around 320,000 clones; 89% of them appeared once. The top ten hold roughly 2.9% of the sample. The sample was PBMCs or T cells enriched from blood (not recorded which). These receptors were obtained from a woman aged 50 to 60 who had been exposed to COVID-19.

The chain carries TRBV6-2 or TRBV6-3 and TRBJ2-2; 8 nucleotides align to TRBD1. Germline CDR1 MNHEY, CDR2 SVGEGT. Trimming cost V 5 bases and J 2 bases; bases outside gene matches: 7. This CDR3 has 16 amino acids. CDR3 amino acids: CASSPEGQGNTGELFF. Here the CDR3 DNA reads TGTGCCAGCAGTCCGGAAGGACAGGGTAACACCGGGGAGCTGTTTTTT.

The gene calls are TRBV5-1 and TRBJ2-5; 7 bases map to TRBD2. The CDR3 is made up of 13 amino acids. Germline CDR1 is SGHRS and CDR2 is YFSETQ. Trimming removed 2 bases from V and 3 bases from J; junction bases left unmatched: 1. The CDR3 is CASSLREEETQYF. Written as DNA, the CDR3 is TGCGCCAGCAGCTTACGGGAGGAAGAGACCCAGTACTTC.

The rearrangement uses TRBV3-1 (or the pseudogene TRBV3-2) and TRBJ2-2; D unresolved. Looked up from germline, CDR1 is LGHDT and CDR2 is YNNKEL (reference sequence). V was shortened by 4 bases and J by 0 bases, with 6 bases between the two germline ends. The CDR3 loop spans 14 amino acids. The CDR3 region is CASSRPANTGELFF. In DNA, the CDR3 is TGTGCCAGCAGCCGGCCAGCGAACACCGGGGAGCTGTTTTTT.

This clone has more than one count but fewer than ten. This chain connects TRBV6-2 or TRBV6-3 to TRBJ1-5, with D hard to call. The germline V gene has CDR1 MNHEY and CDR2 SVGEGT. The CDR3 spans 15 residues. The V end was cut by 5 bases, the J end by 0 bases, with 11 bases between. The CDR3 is CASSQLLNSNQPQHF. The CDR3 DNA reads TGTGCCAGCAGTCAACTCCTGAATAGCAATCAGCCCCAGCATTTT.

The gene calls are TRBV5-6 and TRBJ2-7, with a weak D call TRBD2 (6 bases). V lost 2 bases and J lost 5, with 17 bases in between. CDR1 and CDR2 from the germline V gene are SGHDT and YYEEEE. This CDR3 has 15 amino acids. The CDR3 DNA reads TGTGCCAGCAGCTTTATCGGGAGCAATCGCGACGAGCAGTACTTC. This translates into CASSFIGSNRDEQYF.

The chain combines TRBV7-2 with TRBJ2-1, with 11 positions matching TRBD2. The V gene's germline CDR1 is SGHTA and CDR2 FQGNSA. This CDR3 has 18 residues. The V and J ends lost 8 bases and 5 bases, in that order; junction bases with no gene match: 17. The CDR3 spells CASQRFLAGGRSHNEQFF. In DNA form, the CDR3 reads TGTGCCAGCCAACGTTTTCTAGCGGGGGGCCGGTCCCACAATGAGCAGTTCTTC. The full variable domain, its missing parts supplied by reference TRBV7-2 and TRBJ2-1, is GAGVSQSPSNKVTEKGKDVELRCDPISGHTALYWYRQSLGQGLEFLIYFQGNSAPDKSGLPSDRFSAERTGGSVSTLTIQRTQQEDSAVYLCASQRFLAGGRSHNEQFFGPGTRLTVL.

In nucleotides, the CDR3 is TGTGCCAGCAGTTTTGGACTCAAGAGCTCACCCCTCCACTTT. This sequence encodes CASSFGLKSSPLHF. The V gene is TRBV28, the J gene TRBJ1-6; D remains ambiguous. This CDR3 contains 14 residues. The germline V gene encodes CDR1 MDHEN and CDR2 SYDVKM. With 3 bases removed from V and 10 bases from J, the gap between germline ends came to 13 bases.

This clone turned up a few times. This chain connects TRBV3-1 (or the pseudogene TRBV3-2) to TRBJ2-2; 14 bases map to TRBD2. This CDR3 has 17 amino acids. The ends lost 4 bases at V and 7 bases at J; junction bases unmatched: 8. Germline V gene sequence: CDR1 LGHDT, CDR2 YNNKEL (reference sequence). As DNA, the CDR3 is TGTGCCAGCAGCCGAAGGACTAGCGGGGGGTTTAACGGGGAGCTGTTTTTT. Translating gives CASSRRTSGGFNGELFF.

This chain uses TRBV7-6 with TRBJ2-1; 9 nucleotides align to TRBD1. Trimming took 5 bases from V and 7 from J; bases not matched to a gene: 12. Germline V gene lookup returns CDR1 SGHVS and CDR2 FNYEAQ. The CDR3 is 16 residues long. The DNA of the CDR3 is TGTGCCAGCAGCCAGGCTCGGGGGACAGGGCGTAATGAGCAGTTCTTC. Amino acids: CASSQARGTGRNEQFF.

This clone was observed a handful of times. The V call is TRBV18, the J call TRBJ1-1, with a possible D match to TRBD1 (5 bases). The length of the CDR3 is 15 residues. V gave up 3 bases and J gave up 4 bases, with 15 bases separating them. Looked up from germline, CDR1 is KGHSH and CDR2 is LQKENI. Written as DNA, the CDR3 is TGTGCCAGCTCACCTCAGGGAGGTTCGAGCACTGAAGCTTTCTTT. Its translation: CASSPQGGSSTEAFF.

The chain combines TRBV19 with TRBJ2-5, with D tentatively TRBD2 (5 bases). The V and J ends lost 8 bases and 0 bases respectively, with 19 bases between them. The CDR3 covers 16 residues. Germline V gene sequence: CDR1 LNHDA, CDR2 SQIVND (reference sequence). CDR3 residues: CASSSIRSGNQETQYF. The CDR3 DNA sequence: TGTGCCAGTTCCAGTATAAGGTCGGGGAACCAAGAGACCCAGTACTTC. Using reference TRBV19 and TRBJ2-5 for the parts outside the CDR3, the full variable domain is DGGITQSPKYLFRKEGQNVTLSCEQNLNHDAMYWYRQDPGQGLRLIYYSQIVNDFQKGDIAEGYSVSREKKESFPLTVTSAQKNPTAFYLCASSSIRSGNQETQYFGPGTRLLVL.

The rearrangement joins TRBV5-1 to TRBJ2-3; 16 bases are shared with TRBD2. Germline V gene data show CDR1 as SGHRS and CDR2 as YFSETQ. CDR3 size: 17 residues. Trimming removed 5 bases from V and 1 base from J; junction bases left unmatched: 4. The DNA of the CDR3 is TGCGCCAGCAGGGGACTAGCGGGGGGGCCGGGCACAGATACGCAGTATTTT. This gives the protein CASRGLAGGPGTDTQYF.

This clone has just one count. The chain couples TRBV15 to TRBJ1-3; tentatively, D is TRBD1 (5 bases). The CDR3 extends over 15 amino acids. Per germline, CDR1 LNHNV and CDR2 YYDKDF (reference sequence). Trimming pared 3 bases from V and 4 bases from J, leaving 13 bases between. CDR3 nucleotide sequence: TGTGCCACCAGCAGGGACCAGGGTCGAGGAAACACCATATATTTT. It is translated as CATSRDQGRGNTIYF.

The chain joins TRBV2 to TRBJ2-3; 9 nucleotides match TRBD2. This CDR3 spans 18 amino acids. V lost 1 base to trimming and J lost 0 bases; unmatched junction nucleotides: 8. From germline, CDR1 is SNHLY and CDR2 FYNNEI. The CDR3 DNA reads TGTGCCAGCAGTGAAGTCCTAGCGGGGCTTTATAGCACAGATACGCAGTATTTT. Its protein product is CASSEVLAGLYSTDTQYF.

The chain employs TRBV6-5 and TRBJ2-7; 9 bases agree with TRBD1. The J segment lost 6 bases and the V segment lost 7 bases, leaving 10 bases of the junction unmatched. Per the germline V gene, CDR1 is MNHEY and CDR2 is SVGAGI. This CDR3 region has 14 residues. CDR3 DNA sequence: TGTGCCAGCACAACCGGGACAGGGAAAACCGAGCAGTACTTC. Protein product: CASTTGTGKTEQYF.

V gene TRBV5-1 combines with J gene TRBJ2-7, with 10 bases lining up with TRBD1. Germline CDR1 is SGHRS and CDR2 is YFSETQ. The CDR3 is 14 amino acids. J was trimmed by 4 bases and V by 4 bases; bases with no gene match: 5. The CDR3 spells CASSIDRGLYEQYF. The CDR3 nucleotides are TGCGCCAGCAGCATCGACAGGGGGCTATACGAGCAGTACTTC.

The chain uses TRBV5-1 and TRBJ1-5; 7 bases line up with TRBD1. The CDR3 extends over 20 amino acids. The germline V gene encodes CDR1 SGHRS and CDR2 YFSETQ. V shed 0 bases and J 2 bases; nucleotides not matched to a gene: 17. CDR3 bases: TGCGCCAGCAGCTTGGAATTCTTCTACTTTTCCGGGACAGGCAATCAGCCCCAGCATTTT. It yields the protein CASSLEFFYFSGTGNQPQHF.

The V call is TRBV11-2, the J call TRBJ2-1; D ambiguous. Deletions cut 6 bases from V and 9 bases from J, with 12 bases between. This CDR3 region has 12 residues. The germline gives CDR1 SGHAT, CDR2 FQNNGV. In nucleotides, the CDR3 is TGTGCCAGCAGTCTCGAAGAGAGTGAGCAGTTCTTC. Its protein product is CASSLEESEQFF.

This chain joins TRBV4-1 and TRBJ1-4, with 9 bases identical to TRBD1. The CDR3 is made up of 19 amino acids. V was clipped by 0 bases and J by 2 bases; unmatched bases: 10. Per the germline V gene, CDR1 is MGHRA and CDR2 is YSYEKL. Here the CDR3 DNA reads TGCGCCAGCAGCCAAGACCCGCTTAGGACAGGGGTTACTAATGAAAAACTGTTTTTT. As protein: CASSQDPLRTGVTNEKLFF.

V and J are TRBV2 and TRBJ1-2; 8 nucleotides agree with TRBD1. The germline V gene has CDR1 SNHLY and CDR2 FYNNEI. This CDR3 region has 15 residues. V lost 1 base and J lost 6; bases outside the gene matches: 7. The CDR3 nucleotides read TGTGCCAGCAGTGAAGTCCAGGGGGCTTTACATGGCTACACCTTC. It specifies CASSEVQGALHGYTF.